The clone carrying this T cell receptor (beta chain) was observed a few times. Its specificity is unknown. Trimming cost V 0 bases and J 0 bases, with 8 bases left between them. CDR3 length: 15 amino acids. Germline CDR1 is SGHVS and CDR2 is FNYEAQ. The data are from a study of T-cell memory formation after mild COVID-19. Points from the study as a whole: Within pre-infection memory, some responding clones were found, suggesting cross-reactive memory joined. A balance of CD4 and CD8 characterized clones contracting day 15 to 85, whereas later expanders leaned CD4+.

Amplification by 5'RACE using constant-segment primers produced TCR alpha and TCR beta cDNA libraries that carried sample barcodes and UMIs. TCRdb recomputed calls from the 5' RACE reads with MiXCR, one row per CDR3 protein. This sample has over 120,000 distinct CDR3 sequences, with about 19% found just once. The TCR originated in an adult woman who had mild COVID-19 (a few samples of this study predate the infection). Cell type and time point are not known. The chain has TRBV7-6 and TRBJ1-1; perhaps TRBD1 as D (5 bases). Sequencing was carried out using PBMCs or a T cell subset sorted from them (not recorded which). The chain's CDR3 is CASSLARGMNTEAFF. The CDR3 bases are TGTGCCAGCAGCTTAGCTAGGGGAATGAACACTGAAGCTTTCTTT. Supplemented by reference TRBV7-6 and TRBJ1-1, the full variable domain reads GAGVSQSPRYKVTKRGQDVALRCDPISGHVSLYWYRQALGQGPEFLTYFNYEAQQDKSGLPNDRFSAERPEGSISTLTIQRTEQRDSAMYRCASSLARGMNTEAFFGQGTRLTVV.